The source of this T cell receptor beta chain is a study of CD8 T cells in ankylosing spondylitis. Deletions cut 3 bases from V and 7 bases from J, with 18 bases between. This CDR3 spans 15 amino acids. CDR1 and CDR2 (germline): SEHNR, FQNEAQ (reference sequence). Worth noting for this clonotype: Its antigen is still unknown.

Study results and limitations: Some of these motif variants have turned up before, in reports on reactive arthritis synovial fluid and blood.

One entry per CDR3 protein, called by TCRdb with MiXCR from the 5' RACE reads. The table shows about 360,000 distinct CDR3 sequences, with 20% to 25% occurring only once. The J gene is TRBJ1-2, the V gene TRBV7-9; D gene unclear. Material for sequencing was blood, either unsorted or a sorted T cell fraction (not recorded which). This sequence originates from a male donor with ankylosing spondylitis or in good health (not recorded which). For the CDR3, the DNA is TGTGCCAGCAGCTTTGATGTCCAGGTCCTTCGTGGCTACACCTTC. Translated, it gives CASSFDVQVLRGYTF.